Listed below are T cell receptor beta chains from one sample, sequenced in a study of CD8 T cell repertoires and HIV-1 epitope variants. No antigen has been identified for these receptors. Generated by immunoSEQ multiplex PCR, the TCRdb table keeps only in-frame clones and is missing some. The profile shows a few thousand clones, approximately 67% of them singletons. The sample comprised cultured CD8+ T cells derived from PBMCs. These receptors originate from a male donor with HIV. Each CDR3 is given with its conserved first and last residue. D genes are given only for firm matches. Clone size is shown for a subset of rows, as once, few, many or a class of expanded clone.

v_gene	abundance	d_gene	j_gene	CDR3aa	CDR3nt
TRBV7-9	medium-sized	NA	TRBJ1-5	CASRAGTQPQHF	TGTGCCAGCAGAGCGGGGACTCAGCCCCAGCATTTT
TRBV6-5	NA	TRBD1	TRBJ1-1	CASSYSDRPYTEAFF	TGTGCCAGCAGTTACTCGGACAGGCCATACACTGAAGCTTTCTTT
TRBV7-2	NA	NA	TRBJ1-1	CASSLHGPGAGDTEAFF	TGTGCCAGCAGCTTACACGGTCCGGGGGCGGGTGACACTGAAGCTTTCTTT
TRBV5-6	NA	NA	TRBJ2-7	CASSLGGRVNEQYF	TGTGCCAGCAGCTTGGGGGGCAGGGTAAACGAGCAGTACTTC
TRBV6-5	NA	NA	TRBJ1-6	CASSFANMGAGSPLHF	TGTGCCAGCAGTTTCGCCAACATGGGAGCTGGTTCACCCCTCCACTTT
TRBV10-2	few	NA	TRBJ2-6	CASSVQGVGSGANVLTF	TGCGCCAGCAGTGTTCAGGGTGTGGGTTCTGGGGCCAACGTCCTGACTTTC
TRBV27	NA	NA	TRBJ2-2	CASSSSATGELFF	TGTGCCAGCAGTTCGAGCGCAACCGGGGAGCTGTTTTTT
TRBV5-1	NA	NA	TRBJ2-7	CASSWGSYEQYF	TGCGCCAGCAGCTGGGGGTCCTACGAGCAGTACTTC
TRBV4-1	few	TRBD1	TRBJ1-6	CASSLRTGFDSPLHF	TGCGCCAGCAGCCTTCGGACAGGGTTTGATTCACCCCTCCACTTT
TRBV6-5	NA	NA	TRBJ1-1	CASSWTFALNTEAFF	TGTGCCAGCAGTTGGACCTTCGCCTTGAACACTGAAGCTTTCTTT
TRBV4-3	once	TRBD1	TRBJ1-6	CASSHTTGAFNSPLHF	TGCGCCAGCAGCCACACTACAGGGGCGTTCAATTCACCCCTCCACTTT
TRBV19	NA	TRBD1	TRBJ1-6	CASSGTADNSPLHF	TGTGCCAGTAGTGGGACAGCAGATAATTCACCCCTCCACTTT
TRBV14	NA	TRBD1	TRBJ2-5	CASSQGTGALVGETQYF	TGTGCCAGCAGCCAAGGGACAGGGGCGCTGGTCGGGGAGACCCAGTACTTC
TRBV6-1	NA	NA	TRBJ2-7	CASSSDVSAYEQYF	TGTGCCAGCAGTTCAGATGTCTCGGCCTACGAGCAGTACTTC